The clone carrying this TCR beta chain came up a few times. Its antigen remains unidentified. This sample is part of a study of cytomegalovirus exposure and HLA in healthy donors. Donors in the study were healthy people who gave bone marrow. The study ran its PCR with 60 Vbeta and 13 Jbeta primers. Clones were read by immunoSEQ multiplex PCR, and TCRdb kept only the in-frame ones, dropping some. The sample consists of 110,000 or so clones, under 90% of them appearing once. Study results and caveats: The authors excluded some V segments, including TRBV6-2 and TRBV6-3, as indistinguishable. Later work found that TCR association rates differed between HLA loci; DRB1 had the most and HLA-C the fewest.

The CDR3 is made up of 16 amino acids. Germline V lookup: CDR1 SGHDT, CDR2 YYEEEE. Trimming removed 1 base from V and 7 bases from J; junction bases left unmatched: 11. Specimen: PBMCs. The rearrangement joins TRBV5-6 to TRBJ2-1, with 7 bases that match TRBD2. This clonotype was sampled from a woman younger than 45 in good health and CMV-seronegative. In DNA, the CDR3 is TGTGCCAGCAGCTTGCCGAAGCGGGACCTGGGTAATGAGCAGTTCTTC. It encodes CASSLPKRDLGNEQFF.